This T cell receptor beta chain was profiled in a study of vaccination effects on CD4 cells after COVID-19. Study background: Sequencing was preceded by expansion of antigen-specific CD4+ T cells with viral peptide pools in the ViraFEST assay. A median of 72 days separated the second dose and sampling.

Turning to this clone: Its matching antigen is unknown.

Libraries were prepared by immunoSEQ multiplex PCR; TCRdb keeps only in-frame clonotypes and omits some of them. The data show roughly 40,000 clones, around 66% seen once. Cultured cells yielded isolated CD4+ T cells after less than 11 days. Each person got two doses of an mRNA SARS-CoV-2 vaccine, BNT162b2 or mRNA-1273. In the vaccine recipients, nucleocapsid antibodies were negative and there was no prior SARS-CoV-2 infection. General study findings and limits: Healthy vaccinees' vaccine-induced clones included only 1 of 255 cross-reacting with common cold coronaviruses.

The origin of this receptor is a human donor who received a COVID-19 vaccine. Source: CD4+ T cells from PBMCs cultured without peptide, taken after COVID-19 vaccination.

The DNA for the CDR3 is TGTGCCAGCAGCCCACCCCGACAGACCAACTATGGCTACACCTTC. Translation gives CASSPPRQTNYGYTF. The chain joins TRBV7-4 to TRBJ1-2, with a possible D match to TRBD1 (5 bases). The V end lost 5 bases, the J end lost 2 bases, and 15 bases lay between the germline ends. CDR3 length: 15 residues. The germline gives CDR1 SGHVT, CDR2 SQSDAQ.